This TCR beta chain is from a study of CD8+ T cells in alopecia areata. At the level of the study: Affected scalp percentage set treated patients' severity scores. Findings and caveats of the study: Resident alphabeta T-cell populations of normal skin are likewise subject to sequencing in scalp samples. A great number of expanded lesional clones endured in scalp and blood during tofacitinib. Baseline CD8+ expansion's link to response remains uncertain, as there was one nonresponder.

Treatment specified: oral pan-JAK inhibitor, 5-10 mg twice daily. There are 11 residues in the CDR3. CDR1 is DFQATT, CDR2 SNEGSKA, per germline (reference sequence). Extraction and reverse transcription of RNA yielded cDNA as the sequencing template. Only in-frame clones appear in the TCRdb table, and some are missing; sequencing was by immunoSEQ multiplex PCR. This sample has roughly 190,000 clones, with more than 55% found just once. In regard to this clone: Its antigen remains unknown.

The chain joins TRBV20-1 to TRBJ1-2, with D tentatively TRBD1 (5 bases). This receptor was obtained from a human donor with alopecia areata. This material consisted of CD4+ T cells sorted from blood, taken at week 4, from a patient treated with tofacitinib. CDR3 residues: CTTKGAGGYTF. The CDR3 nucleotides read TGCACAACCAAAGGGGCTGGCGGCTACACCTTC.